Below are 13 T cell receptor beta chains sequenced from a single sample in a study of T cells in Graves' hyperthyroidism and ophthalmopathy. The TCR beta CDR3 regions underwent amplification using RNA transcripts as the source. First-round RT-PCR with HTBI primers amplified the TCR CDR3 region. TCRdb called the multiplex PCR reads again in MiXCR, with one record for every CDR3 protein. This repertoire shows about 560,000 distinct CDR3 sequences, around 15% found once; its top ten account for over 11%. Input material: blood. The receptor source for this set is a woman aged 40-49 years with Graves' hyperthyroidism.

This clonotype was recorded at least ten times. The genes are TRBV6-2 or TRBV6-3 and TRBJ2-5, with 8 bases lining up with TRBD2. Germline loops: CDR1 MNHEY, CDR2 SVGEGT. V dropped 2 bases and J dropped 2; count of bases not matched to a gene: 4. The CDR3 has 15 residues. The chain's CDR3 is CASSYQAGGQETQYF. CDR3 bases: TGTGCCAGCAGTTACCAGGCGGGAGGACAAGAGACCCAGTACTTC.

This clonotype was observed many times. This rearrangement joins TRBV28 to TRBJ2-7; 10 positions agree with TRBD1. Germline V gene sequence: CDR1 MDHEN, CDR2 SYDVKM. CDR3 length: 17 amino acids. V lost 3 bases to trimming and J lost 4 bases; unmatched junction nucleotides: 12. The CDR3 sequence is CASSLGLKGQGGYEQYF. The CDR3 DNA reads as TGTGCCAGCAGTTTGGGCCTAAAAGGACAGGGGGGTTACGAGCAGTACTTC.

Comment on this clonotype: A much bigger clone sits one base away, suggesting this may be a read error. The J gene is TRBJ2-1, the V gene TRBV30; D possibly corresponds to TRBD2 (6 bases). The CDR3 spans 14 residues. Germline loops: CDR1 GTSNPN, CDR2 SVGIG (reference sequence). Trimming took 4 bases from V and 2 from J, leaving 12 bases between them. The CDR3 bases are TGTGCCTGGATTTTAGCGGTACCCTACAATGAGCAGTTCTTC. It codes for CAWILAVPYNEQFF.

In its sample, this clonotype was seen many times. This rearrangement joins TRBV6-1 to TRBJ1-1; 8 nucleotides align to TRBD1. Trimming at V came to 9 bases and at J to 5 bases, leaving 17 bases not matched to a gene. Germline CDR1 MNHNS, CDR2 SASEGT. CDR3 length equals 16 residues. This chain's CDR3 is CASRERPGGARTEAFF. The CDR3 DNA is TGTGCCAGTCGTGAGAGGCCAGGGGGCGCGAGGACTGAAGCTTTCTTT.

This clonotype was counted a few times. The CDR3 loop is CASSLSTTAYEQYF. In DNA form, the CDR3 reads TGCGCCAGCAGCTTGTCGACTACGGCCTACGAGCAGTACTTC. The chain links TRBV5-1 to TRBJ2-7; D might be TRBD2 (5 bases). CDR3 size: 14 residues. CDR1 and CDR2 (germline): SGHRS, YFSETQ. V was pared by 1 base and J by 2 bases, with 10 bases between.

This clonotype was picked up a small number of times. The chain has TRBV6-1 and TRBJ1-5; possibly TRBD1 for D (6 bases). Trimming left V 7 bases short and J 7 bases short, with 14 bases between. Germline CDR1 MNHNS, CDR2 SASEGT. The CDR3 extends over 13 amino acids. The CDR3 loop reads CASIGTIKQPQHF. In nucleotides, the CDR3 is TGTGCCAGCATCGGGACAATAAAGCAGCCCCAGCATTTT.

This clonotype showed up many times. The chain uses TRBV28 and TRBJ2-7, with D hard to call. The V and J ends lost 5 bases and 4 bases respectively, with 3 bases between them. Germline V CDR1 and CDR2: MDHEN, SYDVKM. The CDR3 totals 10 residues. CDR3: CASSGYEQYF. The CDR3 nucleotides read TGTGCCAGCAGTGGGTACGAGCAGTACTTC.

Many counts were recorded for this clonotype. J is TRBJ2-5 and V is TRBV5-8, with D hard to call. This CDR3 spans 16 amino acids. Germline V gene data show CDR1 as SGHTS and CDR2 as YDEGEE. V was clipped by 1 base and J by 2 bases, with 15 bases between them. CDR3 DNA sequence: TGTGCCAGCAGCTTGTCGAACCTATTCGGACAAGAGACCCAGTACTTC. It is translated as CASSLSNLFGQETQYF. Full variable domain (outside the CDR3, taken from reference TRBV5-8 and TRBJ2-5): EAGVTQSPTHLIKTRGQQATLRCSPISGHTSVYWYQQALGLGLQFLLWYDEGEERNRGNFPPRFSGRQFPNYSSELNVNALELEDSALYLCASSLSNLFGQETQYFGPGTRLLVL.

This clonotype was detected many times. J is TRBJ2-7 and V is TRBV28; maybe TRBD2 (5 bases). With 5 bases removed from V and 0 bases from J, the gap between germline ends came to 14 bases. The germline V gene has CDR1 MDHEN and CDR2 SYDVKM. The CDR3 runs to 15 residues. For the CDR3, the DNA is TGTGCCAGCAGTATGTCCGGGATCGACTCCTACGAGCAGTACTTC. This sequence encodes CASSMSGIDSYEQYF.

The gene calls are TRBV5-1 and TRBJ2-1; the match to TRBD2 covers 10 bases. Germline V CDR1 and CDR2: SGHRS, YFSETQ. V shed 4 bases, J shed 3 bases, and the junction held 13 bases outside the gene matches. This CDR3 spans 18 amino acids. CDR3 bases: TGCGCCAGCAGCATATTGTTAACGGGACTAGCGAACTACAATGAGCAGTTCTTC. Its translation: CASSILLTGLANYNEQFF. The whole variable domain, filled in from reference TRBV5-1 and TRBJ2-1, reads KAGVTQTPRYLIKTRGQQVTLSCSPISGHRSVSWYQQTPGQGLQFLFEYFSETQRNKGNFPGRFSGRQFSNSRSEMNVSTLELGDSALYLCASSILLTGLANYNEQFFGPGTRLTVL.

The genes are TRBV28 and TRBJ1-2; D is possibly TRBD1 (5 bases). The V end lost 5 bases, the J end lost 5 bases, and 15 bases lay between the germline ends. This CDR3 has 14 residues. Germline lookup yields CDR1 MDHEN and CDR2 SYDVKM. CDR3 sequence: CASSPQPEGYGYTF. For the CDR3, the DNA is TGTGCCAGCAGTCCCCAGCCTGAGGGGTATGGCTACACCTTC.

This clonotype was seen at least ten times. The chain couples TRBV2 to TRBJ1-2; D not resolved. V lost 6 bases and J lost 7, with 9 bases in between. The germline V gene encodes CDR1 SNHLY and CDR2 FYNNEI. The CDR3 consists of 11 residues. CDR3 sequence reads: CASSPDLGYTF. CDR3 nucleotide sequence: TGTGCCAGCAGCCCAGACCTTGGCTACACCTTC.

The table lists this clonotype with many counts. This chain uses TRBV28 with TRBJ2-7, with 8 nucleotides matching TRBD1. CDR3 length equals 18 residues. V was clipped by 7 bases and J by 1 base; unmatched bases: 18. The germline CDR1 and CDR2 sequences are MDHEN and SYDVKM. In nucleotides, the CDR3 is TGTGCCAGCACCAACGACTACCCTCGGACAGGGAGGTCCTACGAGCAGTACTTC. As protein: CASTNDYPRTGRSYEQYF.